The sequence of this T cell receptor (beta chain) was determined in a study of PD-1 blockade in mismatch repair-deficient tumors. A remark on this clone: Antigen specificity is unknown.

Looked up from germline, CDR1 is MNHNS and CDR2 is SASEGT. V gave up 5 bases and J gave up 7 bases, with 17 bases separating them. CDR3 length: 14 residues. PCR or immunohistochemistry showed mismatch repair deficiency in every enrolled patient. TCRs were sequenced from a few patients responding to pembrolizumab. TCRdb keeps only in-frame clones here, not all; method: immunoSEQ multiplex PCR. The table lists 25,000 to 30,000 clones, roughly 84% of them singletons. Whole-study results and caveats: Rapid post-treatment expansion, then contraction, generally preceding radiologic response, marked tumor-resident clones.

Sequenced here: PBMCs, sampled before pembrolizumab treatment. The chain combines TRBV6-1 with TRBJ1-1; D perhaps matches TRBD1 (5 bases). The TCR was taken from an adult with mismatch repair-deficient cancer. The CDR3 DNA is TGTGCCAGCAGTACTCAGGCAGGGTCGATTGAAGCTTTCTTT. As protein: CASSTQAGSIEAFF.